This is a list of T cell receptor beta chains from one sample in a study of blood T cell repertoires in COVID-19. TCRdb's copy holds only in-frame clones and misses some; the assay was immunoSEQ multiplex PCR. Of 85,000 or so clones in the sample, roughly 95% are singletons; the top ten hold 4% to 5.5%. Specimen: peripheral blood. These receptors came from a human donor with active COVID-19. The donor label of this sample is uncertain. Each CDR3 is given with its conserved first and last residue. The D gene is left open where the match is weak. The size field is filled for only some rows; it gives once, few, many or a size class.

J gene: TRBJ2-7
clone size: -
D gene: TRBD2
V gene: TRBV14
CDR3 DNA: TGTGCCAGCAGACTAGCGGGGACGGCCGAGCAGTACTTC
CDR3 protein: CASRLAGTAEQYF

J gene: TRBJ2-7
clone size: -
D gene: TRBD1
V gene: TRBV15
CDR3 DNA: TGTGCCACCAGCAGAGACTCAGGGGGTCCCTACGAGCAGTACTTC
CDR3 protein: CATSRDSGGPYEQYF

J gene: TRBJ2-5
clone size: -
D gene: TRBD2
V gene: TRBV2
CDR3 DNA: TGTGCCAGCAGTGAATACCCCGGACTAGGACAAGAGACCCAGTACTTC
CDR3 protein: CASSEYPGLGQETQYF

J gene: TRBJ1-4
clone size: few
D gene: -
V gene: TRBV5-5
CDR3 DNA: TGTGCCAGCAGCCCCGGACAGACCAGCAATGAAAAACTGTTTTTT
CDR3 protein: CASSPGQTSNEKLFF

J gene: TRBJ1-1
clone size: -
D gene: -
V gene: TRBV18
CDR3 DNA: TGTGCCAGCTCACCTAATCAGGGAAGCACTGAAGCTTTCTTT
CDR3 protein: CASSPNQGSTEAFF

J gene: TRBJ2-7
clone size: few
D gene: -
V gene: TRBV2
CDR3 DNA: TGTGCCAGCAGTTACAATTACGAGCAGTACTTC
CDR3 protein: CASSYNYEQYF

J gene: TRBJ1-4
clone size: -
D gene: -
V gene: TRBV11-2
CDR3 DNA: TGTGCCAGCAGCTTAGATCGTATCTGGGCCCCAAATGAAAAACTGTTTTTT
CDR3 protein: CASSLDRIWAPNEKLFF

J gene: TRBJ2-5
clone size: -
D gene: TRBD2
V gene: TRBV19
CDR3 DNA: TGTGCCAGTAGTAAGGCTAGCGGGGTTGAGGAGACCCAGTACTTC
CDR3 protein: CASSKASGVEETQYF

J gene: TRBJ2-6
clone size: -
D gene: -
V gene: TRBV3-1/TRBV3-2
CDR3 DNA: TGTGCCAGCAGCCAAGGACGGGGAGGGGCCAACGTCCTGACTTTC
CDR3 protein: CASSQGRGGANVLTF

J gene: TRBJ2-3
clone size: -
D gene: -
V gene: TRBV4-1
CDR3 DNA: TGCGCCAGCAGCCAAGCACGGAGCGATACGCAGTATTTT
CDR3 protein: CASSQARSDTQYF

J gene: TRBJ1-5
clone size: -
D gene: -
V gene: TRBV12-3/TRBV12-4
CDR3 DNA: TGTGCCAGCAGTTTTGACCAAGAGCGGCCCCAGCATTTT
CDR3 protein: CASSFDQERPQHF

J gene: TRBJ1-3
clone size: -
D gene: -
V gene: TRBV9
CDR3 DNA: TGTGCCAGCAGCGTAGGCTACTCTGGAAACACCATATATTTT
CDR3 protein: CASSVGYSGNTIYF

J gene: TRBJ2-5
clone size: -
D gene: -
V gene: TRBV28
CDR3 DNA: TGTGCCAGCAGGAATAGCGGACAAGAGACCCAGTACTTC
CDR3 protein: CASRNSGQETQYF

J gene: TRBJ1-1
clone size: -
D gene: -
V gene: TRBV7-2
CDR3 DNA: TGTGCCAGCAGCTTAGGAGGGAAGGCCGTTGAAGCTTTCTTT
CDR3 protein: CASSLGGKAVEAFF

J gene: TRBJ1-5
clone size: -
D gene: -
V gene: TRBV27
CDR3 DNA: TGTGCCAGCAGTACACAGGGATGGGGGCCCCAGCATTTT
CDR3 protein: CASSTQGWGPQHF

J gene: TRBJ2-2
clone size: -
D gene: -
V gene: TRBV2
CDR3 DNA: TGTGCCAGCAGTGTTTCCGTCCTCAACACCGGGGAGCTGTTTTTT
CDR3 protein: CASSVSVLNTGELFF

J gene: TRBJ1-4
clone size: -
D gene: TRBD1
V gene: TRBV6-5
CDR3 DNA: TGTGCCAGCTGCGAGGACAGGGGGCGTGAAAAACTGTTTTTT
CDR3 protein: CASCEDRGREKLFF

J gene: TRBJ2-1
clone size: -
D gene: -
V gene: TRBV20-1
CDR3 DNA: TGCAGTGCTAGTGTGGTAGCTTATCGGATTATCAATGAGCAGTTCTTC
CDR3 protein: CSASVVAYRIINEQFF

J gene: TRBJ2-1
clone size: -
D gene: TRBD2
V gene: TRBV9
CDR3 DNA: TGTGCCAGCAGCCCACCGACAGGGAGCAGCGGGAGGGTTTACAATGAGCAGTTCTTC
CDR3 protein: CASSPPTGSSGRVYNEQFF

J gene: TRBJ2-1
clone size: -
D gene: -
V gene: TRBV9
CDR3 DNA: TGTGCCAGCAGCCCATGGCGGGGGCGATCCTACAATGAGCAGTTCTTC
CDR3 protein: CASSPWRGRSYNEQFF

J gene: TRBJ1-5
clone size: -
D gene: -
V gene: TRBV6-1
CDR3 DNA: TGTGCCAGCAGTGACCAGGGTATGCGTGAACAGCCCCAGCATTTT
CDR3 protein: CASSDQGMREQPQHF

J gene: TRBJ1-2
clone size: -
D gene: TRBD1
V gene: TRBV24-1
CDR3 DNA: TGTGCCACCAGTGATTCCGGGACAGCCTATGGCTACACCTTC
CDR3 protein: CATSDSGTAYGYTF

J gene: TRBJ2-1
clone size: -
D gene: -
V gene: TRBV11-2
CDR3 DNA: TGTGCCAGCAGCTGGCGAGTATTAGCTGATTACAATGAGCAGTTCTTC
CDR3 protein: CASSWRVLADYNEQFF

J gene: TRBJ2-4
clone size: -
D gene: TRBD2
V gene: TRBV11-3
CDR3 DNA: TGTGCCAGCAGCGAGTCTAGCGGGGGGTCGGCCAAAAACATTCAGTACTTC
CDR3 protein: CASSESSGGSAKNIQYF

J gene: TRBJ2-3
clone size: -
D gene: -
V gene: TRBV18
CDR3 DNA: TGTGCCAGCTCATCTCGGGGAAGTAGCACAGATACGCAGTATTTT
CDR3 protein: CASSSRGSSTDTQYF

J gene: TRBJ2-1
clone size: once
D gene: TRBD2
V gene: TRBV10-3
CDR3 DNA: TGTGCCATCAATAGCGGGAGCTCCTACAATGAGCAGTTCTTC
CDR3 protein: CAINSGSSYNEQFF

J gene: TRBJ2-5
clone size: -
D gene: -
V gene: TRBV6-6
CDR3 DNA: TGTGCCAGCTGGACGGGAGTTGAGACCCAGTACTTC
CDR3 protein: CASWTGVETQYF

J gene: TRBJ2-1
clone size: once
D gene: TRBD1
V gene: TRBV10-1
CDR3 DNA: TGCGCCAGCAGTGTGGGACAGGTAGGCTACAATGAGCAGTTCTTC
CDR3 protein: CASSVGQVGYNEQFF

J gene: TRBJ2-7
clone size: -
D gene: TRBD2
V gene: TRBV3-1/TRBV3-2
CDR3 DNA: TGTGCCAGCAGCCAAACTAGCGGTTCCTACGAGCAGTACTTC
CDR3 protein: CASSQTSGSYEQYF

J gene: TRBJ2-7
clone size: -
D gene: TRBD1
V gene: TRBV29-1
CDR3 DNA: TGCAGCGTTGATGGACAGGGGATGGGCGAGCAGTACTTC
CDR3 protein: CSVDGQGMGEQYF

J gene: TRBJ2-7
clone size: -
D gene: -
V gene: TRBV19
CDR3 DNA: TGTGCCAGTAGTATAGTCCAGGGCTACGAGCAGTACTTC
CDR3 protein: CASSIVQGYEQYF

J gene: TRBJ2-2
clone size: -
D gene: TRBD1
V gene: TRBV19
CDR3 DNA: TGTGCCAGCGGACAGGGGTGGACCGGGGAGCTGTTTTTT
CDR3 protein: CASGQGWTGELFF

J gene: TRBJ1-2
clone size: -
D gene: -
V gene: TRBV7-8
CDR3 DNA: TGTGCCAGCAGCTTATGGGGGGTGAGGTACACCTTC
CDR3 protein: CASSLWGVRYTF

J gene: TRBJ1-1
clone size: -
D gene: -
V gene: TRBV12-2
CDR3 DNA: TGTGCAAGTCGCTTAGGCAAGGGGGTCCCTGCTGAAGCTTTCTTT
CDR3 protein: CASRLGKGVPAEAFF

J gene: TRBJ2-7
clone size: -
D gene: -
V gene: TRBV7-2
CDR3 DNA: TGTGCCAGCAGCTTATTTAACTCCTACGAGCAGTACTTC
CDR3 protein: CASSLFNSYEQYF

J gene: TRBJ2-1
clone size: -
D gene: TRBD1
V gene: TRBV6-5
CDR3 DNA: TGTGCCAGCAGGATACAGGGGATAGGGGACAATGAGCAGTTCTTC
CDR3 protein: CASRIQGIGDNEQFF

J gene: TRBJ2-5
clone size: once
D gene: TRBD1
V gene: TRBV12-5
CDR3 DNA: TGTGCTAGTGGTTTGGTATGGACAGGGGGTTACCAAGAGACCCAGTACTTC
CDR3 protein: CASGLVWTGGYQETQYF

J gene: TRBJ1-3
clone size: -
D gene: -
V gene: TRBV11-2
CDR3 DNA: TGTGCCAGCAGCTTAGAACCCGGCTCTGGAAACACCATATATTTT
CDR3 protein: CASSLEPGSGNTIYF

J gene: TRBJ1-5
clone size: -
D gene: -
V gene: TRBV7-9
CDR3 DNA: TGTGCCAGCAGCTTAGTAGGCCCGGAGGGACAGCCCCAGCATTTT
CDR3 protein: CASSLVGPEGQPQHF

J gene: TRBJ1-5
clone size: -
D gene: -
V gene: TRBV28
CDR3 DNA: TGTGCCAGCACCCAGGGGTATCAGCCCCAGCATTTT
CDR3 protein: CASTQGYQPQHF

J gene: TRBJ2-1
clone size: -
D gene: -
V gene: TRBV21-1
CDR3 DNA: TGTGCCAGCCGACGGAGGAATGAGCAGTTCTTC
CDR3 protein: CASRRRNEQFF

J gene: TRBJ2-5
clone size: -
D gene: TRBD2
V gene: TRBV9
CDR3 DNA: TGTGCCAGCAGCGTAGGAGCTAGCGGGGGCCGGCAAGAGACCCAGTACTTC
CDR3 protein: CASSVGASGGRQETQYF

J gene: TRBJ2-7
clone size: -
D gene: TRBD1
V gene: TRBV5-1
CDR3 DNA: TGCGCCAGCAGCGCATCAGGGGGCTTTTACTACGAGCAGTACTTC
CDR3 protein: CASSASGGFYYEQYF

J gene: TRBJ2-1
clone size: -
D gene: TRBD2
V gene: TRBV6-2/TRBV6-3
CDR3 DNA: TGTGCCAGCAGTTTCGGACTCCAACGGGGACTACGTGAGCAGTTCTTC
CDR3 protein: CASSFGLQRGLREQFF

J gene: TRBJ2-1
clone size: -
D gene: -
V gene: TRBV28
CDR3 DNA: TGTGCCAGCAGTTTACCATCAGGGGTTGCTTACAATGAGCAGTTCTTC
CDR3 protein: CASSLPSGVAYNEQFF

J gene: TRBJ1-3
clone size: -
D gene: -
V gene: TRBV3-1/TRBV3-2
CDR3 DNA: TGTGCCAGCAGCCACGCGGACACATCTGGAAACACCATATATTTT
CDR3 protein: CASSHADTSGNTIYF

J gene: TRBJ2-7
clone size: -
D gene: -
V gene: TRBV18
CDR3 DNA: TGTGCCAGCTCACCAAACAGGGAAAACGAGCAGTACTTC
CDR3 protein: CASSPNRENEQYF

J gene: TRBJ2-7
clone size: once
D gene: -
V gene: TRBV4-3
CDR3 DNA: TGCGCCAGCAGCCCACGTGACGGGTGGAACTACGAGCAGTACTTC
CDR3 protein: CASSPRDGWNYEQYF

J gene: TRBJ2-1
clone size: -
D gene: TRBD2
V gene: TRBV4-3
CDR3 DNA: TGCGCCAGCAGCCAATATCTTTATCGCGCTAGCGGAAACAATGAGCAGTTCTTC
CDR3 protein: CASSQYLYRASGNNEQFF

J gene: TRBJ2-7
clone size: -
D gene: TRBD1
V gene: TRBV6-5
CDR3 DNA: TGTGCCAGCAGTTATAGGACAGGGGTTAGCTCCTACGAGCAGTACTTC
CDR3 protein: CASSYRTGVSSYEQYF

J gene: TRBJ2-7
clone size: -
D gene: TRBD1
V gene: TRBV7-2
CDR3 DNA: TGTGCCAGCAGCGGGGACAGGGGGCGCCGCCCCCTCTCCTACGAGCAGTACTTC
CDR3 protein: CASSGDRGRRPLSYEQYF

J gene: TRBJ1-5
clone size: -
D gene: -
V gene: TRBV19
CDR3 DNA: TGTGCCAGTAGTATATTAGGGGCCCGCAATCAGCCCCAGCATTTT
CDR3 protein: CASSILGARNQPQHF

J gene: TRBJ2-5
clone size: -
D gene: TRBD2
V gene: TRBV5-1
CDR3 DNA: TGCGCCAGCAGCTTGTTTGGCGGGAGCGGTTACCAAGAGACCCAGTACTTC
CDR3 protein: CASSLFGGSGYQETQYF

J gene: TRBJ2-1
clone size: -
D gene: -
V gene: TRBV6-2/TRBV6-3
CDR3 DNA: TGTGCCAGCAGCCAAACTAGTAATGAGCAGTTCTTC
CDR3 protein: CASSQTSNEQFF